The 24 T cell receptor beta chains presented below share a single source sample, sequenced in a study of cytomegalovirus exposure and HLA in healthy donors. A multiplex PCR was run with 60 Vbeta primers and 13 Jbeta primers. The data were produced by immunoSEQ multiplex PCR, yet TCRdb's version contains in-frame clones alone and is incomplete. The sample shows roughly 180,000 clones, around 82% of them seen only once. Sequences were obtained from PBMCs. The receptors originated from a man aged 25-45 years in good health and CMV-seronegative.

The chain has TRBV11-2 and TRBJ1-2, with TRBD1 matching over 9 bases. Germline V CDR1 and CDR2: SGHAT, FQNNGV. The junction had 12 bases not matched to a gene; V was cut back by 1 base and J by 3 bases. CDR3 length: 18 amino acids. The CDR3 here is CASSLGRTGEWWDYGYTF. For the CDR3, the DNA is TGTGCCAGCAGCTTAGGTAGGACAGGGGAATGGTGGGACTATGGCTACACCTTC.

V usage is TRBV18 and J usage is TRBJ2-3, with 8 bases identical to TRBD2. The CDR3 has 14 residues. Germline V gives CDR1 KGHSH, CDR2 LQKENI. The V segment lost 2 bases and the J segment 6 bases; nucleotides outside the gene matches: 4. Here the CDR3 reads CASSPSGSTDTQYF. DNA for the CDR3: TGTGCCAGCTCACCAAGCGGGAGTACGGATACGCAGTATTTT.

CDR3 in amino acids: CAISPGQGAGELFF. The CDR3 nucleotides read TGTGCCATCAGTCCGGGACAGGGTGCCGGGGAGCTGTTTTTT. This chain uses TRBV10-3 with TRBJ2-2, with 9 nucleotides matching TRBD1. Germline V gene lookup returns CDR1 ENHRY and CDR2 SYGVKD. This CDR3 is 14 amino acids long. J was trimmed by 6 bases and V by 5 bases; bases with no gene match: 4.

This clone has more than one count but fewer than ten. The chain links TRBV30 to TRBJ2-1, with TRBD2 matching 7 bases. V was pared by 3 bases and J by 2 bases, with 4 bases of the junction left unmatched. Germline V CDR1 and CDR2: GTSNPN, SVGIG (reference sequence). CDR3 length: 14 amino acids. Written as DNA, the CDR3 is TGTGCCTGGAGGCGGGGGACCCCCTACAATGAGCAGTTCTTC. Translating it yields CAWRRGTPYNEQFF.

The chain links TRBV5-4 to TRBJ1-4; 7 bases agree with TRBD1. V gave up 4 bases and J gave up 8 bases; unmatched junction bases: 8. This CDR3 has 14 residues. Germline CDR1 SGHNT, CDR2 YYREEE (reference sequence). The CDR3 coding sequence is TGTGCCAGCAGCCCGGAACAGGGGAGGGAAAAACTGTTTTTT. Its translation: CASSPEQGREKLFF.

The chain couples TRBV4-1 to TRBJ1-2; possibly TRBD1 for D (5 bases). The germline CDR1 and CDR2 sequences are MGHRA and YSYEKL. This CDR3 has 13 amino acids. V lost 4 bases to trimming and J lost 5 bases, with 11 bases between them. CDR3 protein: CASSPTRTYGYTF. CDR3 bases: TGCGCCAGCAGCCCAACGAGGACATATGGCTACACCTTC.

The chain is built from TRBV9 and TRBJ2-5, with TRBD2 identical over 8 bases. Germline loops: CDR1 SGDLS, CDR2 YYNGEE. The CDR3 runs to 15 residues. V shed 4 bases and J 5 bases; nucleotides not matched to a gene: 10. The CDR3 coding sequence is TGTGCCAGCAGCTGGGCGGGGGGCCATGGGGAGACCCAGTACTTC. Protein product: CASSWAGGHGETQYF.

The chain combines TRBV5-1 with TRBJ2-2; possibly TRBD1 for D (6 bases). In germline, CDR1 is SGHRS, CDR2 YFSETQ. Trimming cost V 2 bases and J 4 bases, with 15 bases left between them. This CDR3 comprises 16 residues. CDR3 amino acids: CASSLQGFVSTGELFF. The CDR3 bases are TGCGCCAGCAGCTTACAGGGCTTTGTTAGCACCGGGGAGCTGTTTTTT. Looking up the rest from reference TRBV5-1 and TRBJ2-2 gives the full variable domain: KAGVTQTPRYLIKTRGQQVTLSCSPISGHRSVSWYQQTPGQGLQFLFEYFSETQRNKGNFPGRFSGRQFSNSRSEMNVSTLELGDSALYLCASSLQGFVSTGELFFGEGSRLTVL.

Written as DNA, the CDR3 is TGTGCCAGCAGCTGGGACAGGGTCAGTTACAATGAGCAGTTCTTC. Its protein product is CASSWDRVSYNEQFF. The V gene is TRBV11-2, the J gene TRBJ2-1; the match to TRBD1 covers 9 bases. Germline V lookup: CDR1 SGHAT, CDR2 FQNNGV. CDR3 length equals 15 residues. The junction had 5 bases not matched to a gene; V was cut back by 4 bases and J by 4 bases.

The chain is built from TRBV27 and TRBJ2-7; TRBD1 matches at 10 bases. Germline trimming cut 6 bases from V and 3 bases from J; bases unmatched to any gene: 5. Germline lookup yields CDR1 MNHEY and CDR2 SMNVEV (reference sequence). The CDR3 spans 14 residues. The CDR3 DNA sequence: TGTGCCAGCAGGAGACAGGGGGCCATCTACGAGCAGTACTTC. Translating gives CASRRQGAIYEQYF.

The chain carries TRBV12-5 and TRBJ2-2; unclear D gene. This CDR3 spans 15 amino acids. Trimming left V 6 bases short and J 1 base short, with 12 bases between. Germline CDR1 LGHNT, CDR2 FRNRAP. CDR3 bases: TGTGCTAGTGGCCCCGAGGTTCGGAACACCGGGGAGCTGTTTTTT. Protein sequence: CASGPEVRNTGELFF. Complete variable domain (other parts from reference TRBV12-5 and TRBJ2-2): DARVTQTPRHKVTEMGQEVTMRCQPILGHNTVFWYRQTMMQGLELLAYFRNRAPLDDSGMPKDRFSAEMPDATLATLKIQPSEPRDSAVYFCASGPEVRNTGELFFGEGSRLTVL.

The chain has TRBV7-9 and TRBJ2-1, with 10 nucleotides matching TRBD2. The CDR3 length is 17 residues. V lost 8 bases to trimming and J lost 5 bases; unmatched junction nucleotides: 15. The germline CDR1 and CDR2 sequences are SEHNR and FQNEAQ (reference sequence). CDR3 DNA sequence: TGTGCCAGCCTTAGTCCTAGCGGGAGTTCGGAACACAATGAGCAGTTCTTC. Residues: CASLSPSGSSEHNEQFF.

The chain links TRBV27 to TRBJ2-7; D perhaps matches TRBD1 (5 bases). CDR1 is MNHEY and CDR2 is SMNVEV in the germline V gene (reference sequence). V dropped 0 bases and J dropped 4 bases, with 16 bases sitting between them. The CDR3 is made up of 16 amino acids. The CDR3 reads CASSLSSRQPRYEQYF. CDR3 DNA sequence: TGTGCCAGCAGTTTATCATCCCGACAGCCCCGATACGAGCAGTACTTC.

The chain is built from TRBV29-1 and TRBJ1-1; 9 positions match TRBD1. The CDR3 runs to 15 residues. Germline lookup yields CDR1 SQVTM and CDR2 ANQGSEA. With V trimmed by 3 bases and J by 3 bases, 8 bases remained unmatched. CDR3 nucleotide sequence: TGCAGCGTTGACGGCTACAGGACAGGGGACACTGAAGCTTTCTTT. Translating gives CSVDGYRTGDTEAFF.

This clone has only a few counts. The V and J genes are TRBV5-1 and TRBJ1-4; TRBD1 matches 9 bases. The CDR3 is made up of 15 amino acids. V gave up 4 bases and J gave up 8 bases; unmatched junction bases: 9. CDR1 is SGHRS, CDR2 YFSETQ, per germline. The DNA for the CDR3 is TGCGCCAGCAGCGAGGACAGGGGTGGCGGCGAAAAACTGTTTTTT. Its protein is CASSEDRGGGEKLFF.

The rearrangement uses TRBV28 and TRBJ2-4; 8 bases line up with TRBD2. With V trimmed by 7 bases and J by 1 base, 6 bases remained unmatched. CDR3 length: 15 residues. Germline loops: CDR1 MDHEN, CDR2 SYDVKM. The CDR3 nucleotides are TGTGCCAGCACGGGAGGGGCAGGGGCCAAAAACATTCAGTACTTC. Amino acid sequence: CASTGGAGAKNIQYF.

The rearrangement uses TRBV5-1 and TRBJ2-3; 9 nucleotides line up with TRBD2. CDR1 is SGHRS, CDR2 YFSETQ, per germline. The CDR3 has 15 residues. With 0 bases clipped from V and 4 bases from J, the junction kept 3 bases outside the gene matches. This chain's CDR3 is CASSLELAGADTQYF. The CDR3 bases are TGCGCCAGCAGCTTGGAACTAGCGGGTGCAGATACGCAGTATTTT. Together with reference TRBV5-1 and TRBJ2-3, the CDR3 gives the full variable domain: KAGVTQTPRYLIKTRGQQVTLSCSPISGHRSVSWYQQTPGQGLQFLFEYFSETQRNKGNFPGRFSGRQFSNSRSEMNVSTLELGDSALYLCASSLELAGADTQYFGPGTRLTVL.

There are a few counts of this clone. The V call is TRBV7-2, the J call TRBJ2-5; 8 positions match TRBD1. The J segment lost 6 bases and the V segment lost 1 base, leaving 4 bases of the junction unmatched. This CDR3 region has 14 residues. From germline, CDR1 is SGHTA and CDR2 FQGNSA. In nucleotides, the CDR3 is TGTGCCAGCAGCTTAGGGACAGGGTTAAAGACCCAGTACTTC. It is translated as CASSLGTGLKTQYF.

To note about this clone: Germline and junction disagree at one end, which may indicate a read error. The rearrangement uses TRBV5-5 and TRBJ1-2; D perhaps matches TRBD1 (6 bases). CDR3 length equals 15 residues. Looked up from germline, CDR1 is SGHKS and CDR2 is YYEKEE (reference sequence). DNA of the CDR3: TGTGCCAGCACCTTGGGGGGGCGCAGGGTCTATGGCTACACCTTC. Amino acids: CASTLGGRRVYGYTF. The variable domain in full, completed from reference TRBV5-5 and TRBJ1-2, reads DAGVTQSPTHLIKTRGQQVTLRCSPISGHKSVSWYQQVLGQGPQFIFQYYEKEERGRGNFPDRFSARQFPNYSSELNVNALLLGDSALYLCASTLGGRRVYGYTFGSGTRLTVV.

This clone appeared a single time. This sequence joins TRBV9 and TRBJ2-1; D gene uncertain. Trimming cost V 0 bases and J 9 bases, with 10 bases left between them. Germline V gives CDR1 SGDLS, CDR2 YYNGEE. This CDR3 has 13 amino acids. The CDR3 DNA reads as TGTGCCAGCAGCGTAGACCTCACCAGTGAGCAGTTCTTC. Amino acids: CASSVDLTSEQFF. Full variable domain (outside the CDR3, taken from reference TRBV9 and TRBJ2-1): DSGVTQTPKHLITATGQRVTLRCSPRSGDLSVYWYQQSLDQGLQFLIQYYNGEERAKGNILERFSAQQFPDLHSELNLSSLELGDSALYFCASSVDLTSEQFFGPGTRLTVL.

The CDR3 DNA is TGTGCCAGCAGCTCTAGCGGGAGCTCCTACAATGAGCAGTTCTTC. Translated: CASSSSGSSYNEQFF. The genes are TRBV9 and TRBJ2-1; 10 nucleotides match TRBD2. V was clipped by 4 bases and J by 0 bases; unmatched bases: 1. The CDR3 is 15 residues long. Germline-derived CDR1 and CDR2 are SGDLS and YYNGEE.

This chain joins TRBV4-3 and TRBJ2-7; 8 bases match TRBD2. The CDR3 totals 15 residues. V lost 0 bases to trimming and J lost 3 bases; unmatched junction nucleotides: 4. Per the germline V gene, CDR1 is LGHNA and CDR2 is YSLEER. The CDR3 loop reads CASSQETSVLYEQYF. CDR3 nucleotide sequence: TGCGCCAGCAGCCAAGAGACTAGCGTTCTCTACGAGCAGTACTTC.

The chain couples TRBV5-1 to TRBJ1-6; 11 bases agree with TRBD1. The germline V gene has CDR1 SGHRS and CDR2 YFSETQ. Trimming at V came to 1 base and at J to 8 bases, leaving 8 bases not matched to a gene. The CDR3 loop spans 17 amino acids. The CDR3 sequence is CASSLRTGGPSDSPLHF. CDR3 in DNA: TGCGCCAGCAGCTTGCGGACAGGGGGCCCTTCGGATTCACCCCTCCACTTT.

This CDR3 is CASSSPTIYNEQFF. The DNA of the CDR3 is TGTGCCAGCAGCTCACCGACTATCTACAATGAGCAGTTCTTC. The V and J genes are TRBV7-9 and TRBJ2-1; D might be TRBD2 (5 bases). This CDR3 has 14 residues. The V gene's germline CDR1 is SEHNR and CDR2 FQNEAQ (reference sequence). The germline V and J ends were trimmed by 4 bases and 3 bases, with 10 bases remaining between them.